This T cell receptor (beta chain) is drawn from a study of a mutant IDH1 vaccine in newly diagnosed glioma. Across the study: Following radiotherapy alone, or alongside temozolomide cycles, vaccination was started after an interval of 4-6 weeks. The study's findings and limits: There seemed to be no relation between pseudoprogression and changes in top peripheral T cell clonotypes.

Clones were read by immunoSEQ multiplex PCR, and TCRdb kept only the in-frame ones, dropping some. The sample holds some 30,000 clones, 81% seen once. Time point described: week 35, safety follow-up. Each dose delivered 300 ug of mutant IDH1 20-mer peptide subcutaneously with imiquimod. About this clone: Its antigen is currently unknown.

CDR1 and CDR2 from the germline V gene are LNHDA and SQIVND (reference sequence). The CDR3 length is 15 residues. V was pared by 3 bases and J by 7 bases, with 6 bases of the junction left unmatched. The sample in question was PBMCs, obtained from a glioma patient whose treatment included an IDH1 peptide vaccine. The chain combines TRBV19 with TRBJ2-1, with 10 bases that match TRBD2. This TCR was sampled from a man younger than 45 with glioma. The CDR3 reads CASSIASGRGNEQFF. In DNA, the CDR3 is TGTGCCAGTAGTATCGCTAGCGGGAGAGGGAATGAGCAGTTCTTC.